Described below is a single T cell receptor beta chain sequence and its context. The antigen is unknown. The CDR3 is 16 amino acids. In germline, CDR1 is MNHEY, CDR2 SMNVEV (reference sequence). With V trimmed by 5 bases and J by 4 bases, 8 bases remained unmatched. The entry originates in a study of T-cell memory formation after mild COVID-19. Study-level findings and limits: CD4/CD8 balance held among clones contracting day 15 to 85, and later expanders leaned CD4+. The finding that pre-infection memory included some responding clones suggested that cross-reactive memory joined.

Constant-segment primers were used for 5'RACE, and the resulting TCR alpha and TCR beta cDNA libraries carried sample barcodes and UMIs. TCRdb re-derived calls from the 5' RACE reads in MiXCR, one entry per CDR3 protein. The data hold about 140,000 distinct CDR3 sequences, with around 15% observed a single time. Input material: PBMCs or a T cell subset sorted from them (not recorded which). The receptor was isolated from an adult woman who had mild COVID-19 (a few samples of this study predate the infection). Cell type and time point are not known. This sequence joins TRBV27 and TRBJ2-7; 13 bases match TRBD2. The CDR3 region has the DNA TGTGCCAGCAGTCCTTTTCGGACTAGCGGGGGTTACGAGCAGTACTTC. It translates to CASSPFRTSGGYEQYF.